One and the same sample provided the 5 T cell receptor beta chains below, sequenced in a study of blood T cell repertoires in COVID-19. Generated by immunoSEQ multiplex PCR, the TCRdb table keeps only in-frame clones and is missing some. This sample has some 250,000 clones, with over 75% found just once. The specimen sequenced was PBMCs or T cells enriched from blood (not recorded which). All receptors derive from a man aged 18-30 years who had recovered from COVID-19.

Details on this clone: Other DNA sequences within the sample encode an identical CDR3. The chain is built from TRBV19 and TRBJ2-5; 7 nucleotides agree with TRBD1. V was pared by 3 bases and J by 5 bases, with 6 bases of the junction left unmatched. The CDR3 has 14 residues. Germline V gene lookup returns CDR1 LNHDA and CDR2 SQIVND (reference sequence). For the CDR3, the DNA is TGTGCCAGTAGTATCAACAGGGGAAGGGAGACCCAGTACTTC. Its protein is CASSINRGRETQYF.

The chain couples TRBV30 to TRBJ1-5; perhaps TRBD1 as D (6 bases). Per germline, CDR1 GTSNPN and CDR2 SVGIG (reference sequence). V was shortened by 0 bases and J by 7 bases, with 16 bases between the two germline ends. The CDR3 runs to 15 residues. The CDR3 is CAWSVPGGLRQPQHF. Here the CDR3 DNA reads TGTGCCTGGAGTGTACCGGGGGGCTTGAGGCAGCCCCAGCATTTT.

The chain has TRBV5-1 and TRBJ2-7, with TRBD1 matching over 7 bases. J gave up 0 bases and V 0 bases, and 12 bases lay outside the gene matches. The germline gives CDR1 SGHRS, CDR2 YFSETQ. CDR3 size: 18 residues. In DNA form, the CDR3 reads TGCGCCAGCAGCTTGGGGGCCGGGGACAGACCAGCCTCCTACGAGCAGTACTTC. Its protein product is CASSLGAGDRPASYEQYF. Full variable domain (outside the CDR3, taken from reference TRBV5-1 and TRBJ2-7): KAGVTQTPRYLIKTRGQQVTLSCSPISGHRSVSWYQQTPGQGLQFLFEYFSETQRNKGNFPGRFSGRQFSNSRSEMNVSTLELGDSALYLCASSLGAGDRPASYEQYFGPGTRLTVT.

The V call is TRBV25-1, the J call TRBJ2-5; 9 bases map to TRBD2. The CDR3 is 14 residues long. The V and J ends lost 4 bases and 6 bases, in that order; junction bases with no gene match: 6. Per germline, CDR1 MGHDK and CDR2 SYGVNS. CDR3 in amino acids: CASSAGTSSQTQYF. The DNA for the CDR3 is TGTGCCAGCAGTGCGGGGACTAGCAGTCAGACCCAGTACTTC.

This clone was seen only once. The chain couples TRBV28 to TRBJ1-1; 8 bases agree with TRBD1. This CDR3 comprises 13 residues. Germline trimming cut 3 bases from V and 6 bases from J; bases unmatched to any gene: 3. The germline CDR1 and CDR2 sequences are MDHEN and SYDVKM. CDR3 coding DNA: TGTGCCAGCAGTTTGGACAGGGCCTCTGAAGCTTTCTTT. Translated: CASSLDRASEAFF.